This T cell receptor beta chain emerged from a study of human T cells and chemical hapten exposure. The time point here: patch test 1, 2 weeks after DPC sensitization. This sample's treatment: therapeutic diphenylcyclopropenone sensitization with weekly scalp DPC. The authors' total RNA extraction used unfractionated whole blood. TCRdb reprocessed the RACE reads via MiXCR and lists one record per CDR3 protein. This sample has a few hundred thousand distinct CDR3 sequences, with 4.8% found just once. Only a few counts were recorded for this clonotype. Germline V CDR1 and CDR2: SGHRS, YFSETQ. The CDR3 runs 13 residues. With 2 bases removed from V and 1 base from J, the gap between germline ends came to 6 bases.

The sequencing used whole blood, collected in connection with sensitization to the hapten diphenylcyclopropenone (DPC). This TCR came from a woman aged 45-65 years with alopecia areata. Some clones in this sample may be carry-over from other donors' samples. V is TRBV5-1 and J is TRBJ1-1, with D uncertain. CDR3 in DNA: TGCGCCAGCAGCTTTGCCTGGAACACTGAAGCTTTCTTT. Protein: CASSFAWNTEAFF. Full variable domain (outside the CDR3, taken from reference TRBV5-1 and TRBJ1-1): KAGVTQTPRYLIKTRGQQVTLSCSPISGHRSVSWYQQTPGQGLQFLFEYFSETQRNKGNFPGRFSGRQFSNSRSEMNVSTLELGDSALYLCASSFAWNTEAFFGQGTRLTVV.